This T cell receptor (beta chain) is drawn from a study of OX40 agonist ivuxolimab in advanced cancers. About the study: Those treated in dose escalation had hepatocellular carcinoma, melanoma, renal cell cancer or head and neck cancer. Patients were under 90% male with ages roughly 23 to 79, mean roughly 55. Study-wide results and caveats: Among expanded peripheral T cells, antigen specificity went undetermined.

Generated by immunoSEQ multiplex PCR, the TCRdb table keeps only in-frame clones and is missing some. The sample lists 15,000 to 25,000 clones; over 70% were seen once. A remark on this clone: Its antigen remains unidentified.

Sampling times: baseline, cycle 4 day 1, cycle 7 day 1. Trimming removed 5 bases at V and 7 bases at J, with 11 bases between. The CDR3 runs 12 residues. Germline CDR1 is MNHNS and CDR2 is SASEGT. Sequenced here: CD4+ or CD8+ T cells sorted from blood, sampled in a trial of the OX40 agonist ivuxolimab. J is TRBJ2-5 and V is TRBV6-1, with a tentative D call TRBD2 (5 bases). The sequence came from an adult with an advanced solid tumor such as melanoma, head and neck, liver or kidney cancer. CDR3 bases: TGTGCCAGCAGTTATCCCCGGGGGACCCAGTACTTC. Its protein is CASSYPRGTQYF.